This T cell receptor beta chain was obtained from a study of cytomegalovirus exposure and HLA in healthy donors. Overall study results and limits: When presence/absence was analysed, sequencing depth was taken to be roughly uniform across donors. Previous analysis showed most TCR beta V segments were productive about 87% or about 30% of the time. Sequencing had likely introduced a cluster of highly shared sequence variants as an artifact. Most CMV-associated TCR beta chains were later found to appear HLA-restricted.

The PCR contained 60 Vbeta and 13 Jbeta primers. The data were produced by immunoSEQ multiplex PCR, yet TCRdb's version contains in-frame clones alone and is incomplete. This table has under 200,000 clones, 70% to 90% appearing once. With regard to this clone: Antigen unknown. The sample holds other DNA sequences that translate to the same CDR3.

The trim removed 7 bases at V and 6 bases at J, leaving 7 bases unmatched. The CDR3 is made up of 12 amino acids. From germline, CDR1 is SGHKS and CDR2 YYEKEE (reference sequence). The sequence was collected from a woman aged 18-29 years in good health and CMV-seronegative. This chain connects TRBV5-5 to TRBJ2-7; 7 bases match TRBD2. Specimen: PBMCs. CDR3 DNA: TGTGCCAGCTCCTTGGGAGGGAGCGAGCAGTACTTC. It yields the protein CASSLGGSEQYF.